Given below is one T cell receptor beta chain in context. The sample is drawn from a study of blood T cell repertoires in COVID-19. Overall study: Italy, Spain and the United States were the sources of the convalescent and acute COVID-19 samples. The analysed material was cDNA or gDNA that came from T cells, B-cell-depleted T cells, or PBMCs.

CDR3 length: 16 amino acids. Unmatched junction bases numbered 10, after V lost 1 base and J lost 9 bases. CDR1 and CDR2 (germline): LGHDT, YNNKEL (reference sequence). As handled by the study authors: Amplified reference gene primers provided the basis for estimating nucleated cell counts. This table comes from immunoSEQ multiplex PCR, and its TCRdb copy is limited to in-frame clones, with some not included. V and J calls and clone size are given by that table; D and trimming were obtained from the DNA. The sample shows 150,000 to 200,000 clones, about nine tenths of them seen only once. This sequence joins TRBV3-1 (or the pseudogene TRBV3-2) and TRBJ2-1; TRBD2 aligns across 9 bases. This TCR derives from a man aged 60 to 69 with active or convalescent COVID-19. Specimen: peripheral blood. The chain's CDR3 is CASSQGLAGIRGEQFF. CDR3 coding DNA: TGTGCCAGCAGCCAAGGTCTAGCGGGAATTCGAGGTGAGCAGTTCTTC.